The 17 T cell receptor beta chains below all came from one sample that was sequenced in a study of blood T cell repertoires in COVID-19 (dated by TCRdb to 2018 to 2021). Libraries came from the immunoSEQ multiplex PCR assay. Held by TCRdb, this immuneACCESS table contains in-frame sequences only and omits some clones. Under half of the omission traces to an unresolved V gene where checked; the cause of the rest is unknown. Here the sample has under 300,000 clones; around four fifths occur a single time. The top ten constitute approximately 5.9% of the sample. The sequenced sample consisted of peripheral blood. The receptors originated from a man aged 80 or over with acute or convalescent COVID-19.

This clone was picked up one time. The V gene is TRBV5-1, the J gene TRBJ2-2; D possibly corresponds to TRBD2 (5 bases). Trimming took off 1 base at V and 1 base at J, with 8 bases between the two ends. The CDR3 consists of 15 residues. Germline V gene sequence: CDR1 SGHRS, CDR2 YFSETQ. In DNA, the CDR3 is TGCGCCAGCAGCTTGAATCGGGGGAACACCGGGGAGCTGTTTTTT. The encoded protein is CASSLNRGNTGELFF.

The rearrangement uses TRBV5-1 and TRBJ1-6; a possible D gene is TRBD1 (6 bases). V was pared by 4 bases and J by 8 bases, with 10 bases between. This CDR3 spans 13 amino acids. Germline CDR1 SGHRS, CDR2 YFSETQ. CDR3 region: CASSQGRDSPLHF. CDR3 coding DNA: TGCGCCAGCAGCCAGGGGAGAGATTCACCCCTCCACTTT. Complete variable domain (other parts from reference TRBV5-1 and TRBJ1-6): KAGVTQTPRYLIKTRGQQVTLSCSPISGHRSVSWYQQTPGQGLQFLFEYFSETQRNKGNFPGRFSGRQFSNSRSEMNVSTLELGDSALYLCASSQGRDSPLHFGNGTRLTVT.

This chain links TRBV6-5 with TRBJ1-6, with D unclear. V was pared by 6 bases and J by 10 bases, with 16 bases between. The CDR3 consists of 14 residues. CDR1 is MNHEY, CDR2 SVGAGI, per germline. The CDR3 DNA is TGTGCCAGCAGGACGGGCCCAGCGGCCTCACCCCTCCACTTT. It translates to CASRTGPAASPLHF.

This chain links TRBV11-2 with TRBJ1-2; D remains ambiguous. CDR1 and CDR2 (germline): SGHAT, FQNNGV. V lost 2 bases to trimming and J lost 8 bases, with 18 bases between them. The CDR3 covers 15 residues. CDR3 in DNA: TGTGCCAGCAGCTTATTAACACACGCCACCTCGGGCTACACCTTC. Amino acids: CASSLLTHATSGYTF.

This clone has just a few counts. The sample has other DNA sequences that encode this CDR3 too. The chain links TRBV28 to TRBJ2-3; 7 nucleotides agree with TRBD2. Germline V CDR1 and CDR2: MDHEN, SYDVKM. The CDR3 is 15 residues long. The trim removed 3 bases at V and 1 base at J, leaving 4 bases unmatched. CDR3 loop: CASSLGGAGTDTQYF. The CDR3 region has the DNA TGTGCCAGCAGTTTGGGAGGGGCCGGCACAGATACGCAGTATTTT.

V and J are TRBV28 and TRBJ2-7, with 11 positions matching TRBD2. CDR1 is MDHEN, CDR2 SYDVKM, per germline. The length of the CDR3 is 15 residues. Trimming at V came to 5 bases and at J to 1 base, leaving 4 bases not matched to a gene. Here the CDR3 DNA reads TGTGCCAGCAGTATGCTAGCGGGAGGTTCCTACGAGCAGTACTTC. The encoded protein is CASSMLAGGSYEQYF.

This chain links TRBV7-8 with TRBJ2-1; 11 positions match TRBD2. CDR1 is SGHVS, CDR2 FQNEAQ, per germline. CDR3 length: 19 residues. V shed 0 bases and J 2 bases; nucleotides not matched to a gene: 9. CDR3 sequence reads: CASSLAERFSGRAYNEQFF. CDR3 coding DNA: TGTGCCAGCAGCTTAGCTGAGAGATTTAGCGGGAGGGCCTACAATGAGCAGTTCTTC.

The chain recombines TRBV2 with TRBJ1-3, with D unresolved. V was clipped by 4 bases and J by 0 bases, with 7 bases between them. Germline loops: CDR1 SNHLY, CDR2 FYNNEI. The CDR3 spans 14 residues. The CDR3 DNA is TGTGCCAGCAGTGGGCGGCGCTCTGGAAACACCATATATTTT. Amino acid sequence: CASSGRRSGNTIYF. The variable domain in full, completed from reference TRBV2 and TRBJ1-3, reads EPEVTQTPSHQVTQMGQEVILRCVPISNHLYFYWYRQILGQKVEFLVSFYNNEISEKSEIFDDQFSVERPDGSNFTLKIRSTKLEDSAMYFCASSGRRSGNTIYFGEGSWLTVV.

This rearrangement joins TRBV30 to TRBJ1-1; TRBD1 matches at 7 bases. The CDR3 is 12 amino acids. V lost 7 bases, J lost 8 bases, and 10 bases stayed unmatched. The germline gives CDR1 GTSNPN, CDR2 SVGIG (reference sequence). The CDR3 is CAYPRDSREAFF. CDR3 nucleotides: TGTGCCTACCCTAGGGACAGTCGAGAAGCTTTCTTT. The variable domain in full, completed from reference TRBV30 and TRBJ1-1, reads SQTIHQWPATLVQPVGSPLSLECTVEGTSNPNLYWYRQAAGRGLQLLFYSVGIGQISSEVPQNLSASRPQDRQFILSSKKLLLSDSGFYLCAYPRDSREAFFGQGTRLTVV.

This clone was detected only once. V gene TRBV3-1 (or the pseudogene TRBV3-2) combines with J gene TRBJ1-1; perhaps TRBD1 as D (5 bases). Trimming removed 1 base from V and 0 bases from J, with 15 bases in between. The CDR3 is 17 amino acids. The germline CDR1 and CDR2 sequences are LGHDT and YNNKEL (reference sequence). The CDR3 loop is CASSQAPQGTMNTEAFF. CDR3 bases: TGTGCCAGCAGCCAAGCCCCCCAGGGAACAATGAACACTGAAGCTTTCTTT.

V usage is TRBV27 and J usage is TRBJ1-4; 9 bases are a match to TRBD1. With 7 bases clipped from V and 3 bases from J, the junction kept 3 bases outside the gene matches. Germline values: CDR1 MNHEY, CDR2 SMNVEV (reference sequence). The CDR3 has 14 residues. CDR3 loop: CASKTGGSNEKLFF. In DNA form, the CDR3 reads TGTGCCAGCAAGACAGGGGGTTCTAATGAAAAACTGTTTTTT.

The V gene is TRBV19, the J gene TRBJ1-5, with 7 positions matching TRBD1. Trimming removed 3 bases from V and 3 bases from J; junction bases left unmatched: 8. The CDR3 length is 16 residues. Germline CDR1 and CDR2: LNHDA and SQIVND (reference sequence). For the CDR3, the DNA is TGTGCCAGTAGTATCAGGACAGGTCCCAACAATCAGCCCCAGCATTTT. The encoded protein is CASSIRTGPNNQPQHF.

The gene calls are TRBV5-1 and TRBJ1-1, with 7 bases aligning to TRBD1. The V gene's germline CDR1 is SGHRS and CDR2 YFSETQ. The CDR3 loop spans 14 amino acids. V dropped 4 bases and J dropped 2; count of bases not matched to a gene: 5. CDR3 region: CASSVRQGNTEAFF. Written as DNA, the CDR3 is TGCGCCAGCAGCGTACGACAGGGAAACACTGAAGCTTTCTTT.

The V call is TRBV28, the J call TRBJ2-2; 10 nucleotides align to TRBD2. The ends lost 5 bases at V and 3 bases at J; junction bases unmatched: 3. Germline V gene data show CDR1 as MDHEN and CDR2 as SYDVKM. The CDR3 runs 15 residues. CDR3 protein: CASSPGTSDTGELFF. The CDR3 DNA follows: TGTGCCAGCAGTCCTGGGACTAGCGACACCGGGGAGCTGTTTTTT.

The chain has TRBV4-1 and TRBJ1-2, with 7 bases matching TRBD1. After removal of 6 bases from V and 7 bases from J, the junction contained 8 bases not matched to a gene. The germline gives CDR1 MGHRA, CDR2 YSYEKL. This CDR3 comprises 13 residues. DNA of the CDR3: TGCGCCAGCAGACAAACAGGGGCCAGTGGCTACACCTTC. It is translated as CASRQTGASGYTF.

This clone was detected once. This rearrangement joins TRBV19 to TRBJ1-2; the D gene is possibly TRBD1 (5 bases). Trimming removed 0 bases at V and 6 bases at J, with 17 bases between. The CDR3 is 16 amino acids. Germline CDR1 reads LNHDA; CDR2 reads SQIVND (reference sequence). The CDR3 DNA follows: TGTGCCAGTAGTATAGATGCTTTTGGAGGGGTAAATGGCTACACCTTC. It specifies CASSIDAFGGVNGYTF. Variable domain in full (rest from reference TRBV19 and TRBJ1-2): DGGITQSPKYLFRKEGQNVTLSCEQNLNHDAMYWYRQDPGQGLRLIYYSQIVNDFQKGDIAEGYSVSREKKESFPLTVTSAQKNPTAFYLCASSIDAFGGVNGYTFGSGTRLTVV.

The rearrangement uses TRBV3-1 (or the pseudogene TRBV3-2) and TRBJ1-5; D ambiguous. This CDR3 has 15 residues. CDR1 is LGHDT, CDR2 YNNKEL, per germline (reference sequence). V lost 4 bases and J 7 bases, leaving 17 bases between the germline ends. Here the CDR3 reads CASSPYVGLTQPQHF. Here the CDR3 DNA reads TGTGCCAGCAGCCCATATGTGGGCTTGACCCAGCCCCAGCATTTT.